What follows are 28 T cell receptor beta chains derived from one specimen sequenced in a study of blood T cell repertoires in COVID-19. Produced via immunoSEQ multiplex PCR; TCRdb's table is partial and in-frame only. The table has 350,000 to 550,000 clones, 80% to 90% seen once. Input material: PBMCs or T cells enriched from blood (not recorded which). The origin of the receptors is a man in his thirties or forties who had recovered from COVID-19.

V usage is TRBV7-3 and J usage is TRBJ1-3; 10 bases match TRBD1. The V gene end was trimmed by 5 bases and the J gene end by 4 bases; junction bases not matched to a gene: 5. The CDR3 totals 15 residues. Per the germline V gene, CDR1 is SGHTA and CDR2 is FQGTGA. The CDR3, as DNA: TGTGCCAGCAGCCGGGACAGGGGAGGAGGAAACACCATATATTTT. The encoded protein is CASSRDRGGGNTIYF.

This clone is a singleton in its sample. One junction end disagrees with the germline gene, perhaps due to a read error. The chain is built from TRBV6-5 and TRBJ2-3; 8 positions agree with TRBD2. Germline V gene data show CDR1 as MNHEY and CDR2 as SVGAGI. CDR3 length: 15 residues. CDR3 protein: CASSQTGLEQLAKHF. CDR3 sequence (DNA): TGTGCCAGCAGCCAAACGGGACTAGAGCAACTCGCAAAGCATTTT.

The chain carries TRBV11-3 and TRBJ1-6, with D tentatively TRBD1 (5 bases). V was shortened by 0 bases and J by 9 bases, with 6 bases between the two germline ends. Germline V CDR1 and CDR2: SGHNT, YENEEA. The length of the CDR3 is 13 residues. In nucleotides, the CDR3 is TGTGCCAGCAGCTTAGACAGGGTTTCACCCCTCCACTTT. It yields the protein CASSLDRVSPLHF. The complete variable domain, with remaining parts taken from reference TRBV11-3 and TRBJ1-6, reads EAGVVQSPRYKIIEKKQPVAFWCNPISGHNTLYWYLQNLGQGPELLIRYENEEAVDDSQLPKDRFSAERLKGVDSTLKIQPAELGDSAVYLCASSLDRVSPLHFGNGTRLTVT.

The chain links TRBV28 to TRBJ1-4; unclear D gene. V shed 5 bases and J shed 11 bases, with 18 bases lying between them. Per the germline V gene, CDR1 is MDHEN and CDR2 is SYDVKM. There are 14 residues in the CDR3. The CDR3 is CASSLPEPGSKLFF. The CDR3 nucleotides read TGTGCCAGCAGTCTCCCCGAGCCGGGTTCGAAACTGTTTTTT.

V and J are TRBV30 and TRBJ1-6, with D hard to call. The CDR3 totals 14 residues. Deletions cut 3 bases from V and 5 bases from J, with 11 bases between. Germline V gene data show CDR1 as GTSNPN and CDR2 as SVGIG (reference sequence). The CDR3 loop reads CAWRPGYNNSPLHF. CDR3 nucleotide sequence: TGTGCCTGGAGACCGGGATATAATAATTCACCCCTCCACTTT.

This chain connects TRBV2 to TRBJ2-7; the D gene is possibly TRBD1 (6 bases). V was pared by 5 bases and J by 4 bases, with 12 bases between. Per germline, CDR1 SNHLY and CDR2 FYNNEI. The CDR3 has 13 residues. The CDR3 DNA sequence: TGTGCCAGCAGTTCGCTCAGGGGATACGAGCAGTACTTC. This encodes CASSSLRGYEQYF.

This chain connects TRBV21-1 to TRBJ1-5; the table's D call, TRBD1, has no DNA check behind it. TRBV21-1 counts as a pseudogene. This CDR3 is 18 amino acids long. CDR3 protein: CASSKALRTGESNQPQHF. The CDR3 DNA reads TGTGCCAGCAGCAAAGCGCTAAGGACAGGGGAGAGCAATCAGCCCCAGCATTTT.

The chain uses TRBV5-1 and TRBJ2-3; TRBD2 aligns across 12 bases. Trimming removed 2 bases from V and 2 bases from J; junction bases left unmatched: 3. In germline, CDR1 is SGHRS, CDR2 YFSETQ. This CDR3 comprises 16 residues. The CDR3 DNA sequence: TGCGCCAGCAGCTTACTAGCGGGAGGTGACACAGATACGCAGTATTTT. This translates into CASSLLAGGDTDTQYF.

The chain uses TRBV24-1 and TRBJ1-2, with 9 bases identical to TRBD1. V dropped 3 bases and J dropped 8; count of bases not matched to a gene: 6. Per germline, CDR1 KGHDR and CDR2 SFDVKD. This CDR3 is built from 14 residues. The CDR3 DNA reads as TGTGCCACCAGTGATCCGGGACAGGGCTTCGGCTACACCTTC. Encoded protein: CATSDPGQGFGYTF.

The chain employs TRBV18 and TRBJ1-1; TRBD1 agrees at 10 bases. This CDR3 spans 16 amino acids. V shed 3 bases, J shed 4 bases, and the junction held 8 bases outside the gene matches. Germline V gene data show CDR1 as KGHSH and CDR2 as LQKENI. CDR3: CASSPGQGWMGTEAFF. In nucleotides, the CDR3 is TGTGCCAGCTCACCGGGACAGGGGTGGATGGGCACTGAAGCTTTCTTT.

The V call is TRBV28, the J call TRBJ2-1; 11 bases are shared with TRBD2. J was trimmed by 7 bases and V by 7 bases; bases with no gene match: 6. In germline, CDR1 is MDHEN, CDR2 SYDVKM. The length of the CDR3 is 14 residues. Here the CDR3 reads CASTIAGGQNEQFF. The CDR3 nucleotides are TGTGCCAGCACAATAGCGGGAGGGCAGAATGAGCAGTTCTTC.

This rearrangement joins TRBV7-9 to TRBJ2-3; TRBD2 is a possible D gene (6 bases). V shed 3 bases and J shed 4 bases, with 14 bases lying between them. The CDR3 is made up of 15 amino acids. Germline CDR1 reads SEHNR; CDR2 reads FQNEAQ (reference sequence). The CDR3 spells CASSFSGQTPDTQYF. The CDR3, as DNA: TGTGCCAGCAGCTTTAGCGGCCAAACGCCAGATACGCAGTATTTT.

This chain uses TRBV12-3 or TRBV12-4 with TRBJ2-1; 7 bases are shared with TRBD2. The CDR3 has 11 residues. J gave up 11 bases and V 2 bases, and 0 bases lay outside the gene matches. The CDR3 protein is CASSLSGKQFF. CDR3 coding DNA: TGTGCCAGCAGTTTAAGCGGGAAGCAGTTCTTC.

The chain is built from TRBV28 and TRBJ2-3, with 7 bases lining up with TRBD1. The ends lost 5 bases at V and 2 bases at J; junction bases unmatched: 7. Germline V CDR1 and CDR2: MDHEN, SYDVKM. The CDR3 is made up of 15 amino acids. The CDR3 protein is CASSPGTDITDTQYF. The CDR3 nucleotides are TGTGCCAGCAGTCCGGGGACAGACATCACAGATACGCAGTATTTT.

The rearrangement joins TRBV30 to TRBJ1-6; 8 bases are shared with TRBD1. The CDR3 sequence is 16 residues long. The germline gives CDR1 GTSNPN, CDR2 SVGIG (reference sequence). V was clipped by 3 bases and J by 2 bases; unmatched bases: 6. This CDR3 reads CAWRTGAATYNSPLHF. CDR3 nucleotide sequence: TGTGCCTGGAGGACAGGGGCCGCCACCTATAATTCACCCCTCCACTTT.

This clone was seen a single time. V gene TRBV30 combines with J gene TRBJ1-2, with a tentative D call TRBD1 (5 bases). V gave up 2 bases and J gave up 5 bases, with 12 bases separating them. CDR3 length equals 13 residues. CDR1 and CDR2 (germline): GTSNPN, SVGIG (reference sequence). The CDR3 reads CAWSRWQGYGYTF. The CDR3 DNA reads TGTGCCTGGAGTCGGTGGCAGGGTTATGGCTACACCTTC.

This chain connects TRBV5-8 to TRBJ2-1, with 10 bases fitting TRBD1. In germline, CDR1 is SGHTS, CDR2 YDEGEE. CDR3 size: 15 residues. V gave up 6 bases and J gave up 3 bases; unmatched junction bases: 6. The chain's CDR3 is CASTPGQGHYNEQFF. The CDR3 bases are TGTGCCAGCACCCCGGGACAGGGGCACTACAATGAGCAGTTCTTC.

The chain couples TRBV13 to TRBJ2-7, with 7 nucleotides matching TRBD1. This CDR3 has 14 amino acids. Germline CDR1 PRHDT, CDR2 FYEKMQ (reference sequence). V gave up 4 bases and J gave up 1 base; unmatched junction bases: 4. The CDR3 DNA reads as TGTGCCAGCAGCTCCCAGGGACAGTCCTACGAGCAGTACTTC. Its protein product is CASSSQGQSYEQYF. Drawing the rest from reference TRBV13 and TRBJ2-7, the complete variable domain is AAGVIQSPRHLIKEKRETATLKCYPIPRHDTVYWYQQGPGQDPQFLISFYEKMQSDKGSIPDRFSAQQFSDYHSELNMSSLELGDSALYFCASSSQGQSYEQYFGPGTRLTVT.

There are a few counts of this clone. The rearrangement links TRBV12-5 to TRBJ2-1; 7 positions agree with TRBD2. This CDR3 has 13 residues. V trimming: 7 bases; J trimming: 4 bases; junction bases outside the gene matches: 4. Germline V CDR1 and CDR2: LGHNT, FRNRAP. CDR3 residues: CASDGLGYNEQFF. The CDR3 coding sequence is TGTGCTAGTGATGGACTAGGATACAATGAGCAGTTCTTC.

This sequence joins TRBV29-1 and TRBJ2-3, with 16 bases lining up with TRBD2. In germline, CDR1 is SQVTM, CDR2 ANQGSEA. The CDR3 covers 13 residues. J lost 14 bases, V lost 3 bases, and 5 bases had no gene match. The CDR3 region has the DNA TGCAGCGTTGAGGGACTAGCGGGAGGGGTGCTGTATTTT. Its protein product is CSVEGLAGGVLYF.

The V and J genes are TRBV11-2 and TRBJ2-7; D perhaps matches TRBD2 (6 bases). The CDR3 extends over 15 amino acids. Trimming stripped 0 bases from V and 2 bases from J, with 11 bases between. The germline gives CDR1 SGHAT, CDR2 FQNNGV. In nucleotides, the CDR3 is TGTGCCAGCAGCTTAGATCTGGGCGGGACCTACGAGCAGTACTTC. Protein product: CASSLDLGGTYEQYF.

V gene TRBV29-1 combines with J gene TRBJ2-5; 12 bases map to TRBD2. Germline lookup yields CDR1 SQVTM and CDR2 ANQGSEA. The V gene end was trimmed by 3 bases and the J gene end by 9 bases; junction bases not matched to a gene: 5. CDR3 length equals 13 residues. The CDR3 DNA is TGCAGCGTTGAGACTAGCGGGAGTTCTCCCCAGTACTTC. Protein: CSVETSGSSPQYF.

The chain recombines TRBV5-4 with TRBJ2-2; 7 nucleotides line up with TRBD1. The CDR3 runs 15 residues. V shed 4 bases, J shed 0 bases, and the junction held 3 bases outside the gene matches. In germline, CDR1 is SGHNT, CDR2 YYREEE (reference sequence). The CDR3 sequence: CASSMGQSNTGELFF. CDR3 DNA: TGTGCCAGCAGCATGGGACAGTCGAACACCGGGGAGCTGTTTTTT.

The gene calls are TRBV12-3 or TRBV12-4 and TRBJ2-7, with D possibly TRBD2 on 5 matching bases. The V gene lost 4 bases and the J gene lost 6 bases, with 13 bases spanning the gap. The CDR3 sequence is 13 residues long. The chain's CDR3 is CASSWTGDGEQYF. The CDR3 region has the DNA TGTGCCAGCAGTTGGACTGGAGACGGCGAGCAGTACTTC.

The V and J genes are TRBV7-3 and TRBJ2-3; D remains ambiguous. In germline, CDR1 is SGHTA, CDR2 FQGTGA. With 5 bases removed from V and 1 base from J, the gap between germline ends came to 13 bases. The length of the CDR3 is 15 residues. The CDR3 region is CASSLNALGTDTQYF. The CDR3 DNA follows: TGTGCCAGCAGCCTAAACGCGTTAGGCACAGATACGCAGTATTTT.

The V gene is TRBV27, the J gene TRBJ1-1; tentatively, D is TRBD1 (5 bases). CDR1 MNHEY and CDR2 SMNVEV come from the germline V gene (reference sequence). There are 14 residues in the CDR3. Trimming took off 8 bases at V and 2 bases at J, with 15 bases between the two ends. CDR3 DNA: TGTGCCAGCCGCCCAGGGCAGAGCAACACTGAAGCTTTCTTT. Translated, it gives CASRPGQSNTEAFF.

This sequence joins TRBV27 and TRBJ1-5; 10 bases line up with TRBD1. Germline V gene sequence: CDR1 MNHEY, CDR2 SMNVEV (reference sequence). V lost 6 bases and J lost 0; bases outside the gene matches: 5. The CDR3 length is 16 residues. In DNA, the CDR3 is TGTGCCAGCAGCAACGGACAGGGGGGTAGCAATCAGCCCCAGCATTTT. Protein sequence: CASSNGQGGSNQPQHF.

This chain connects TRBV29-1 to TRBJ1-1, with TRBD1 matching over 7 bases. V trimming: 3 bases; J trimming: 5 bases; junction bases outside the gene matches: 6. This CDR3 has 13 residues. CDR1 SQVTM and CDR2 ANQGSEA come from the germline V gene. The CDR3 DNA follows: TGCAGCGTTGACAGCCAGGGGGTGACTGAAGCTTTCTTT. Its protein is CSVDSQGVTEAFF. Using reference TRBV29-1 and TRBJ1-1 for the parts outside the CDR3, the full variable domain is SAVISQKPSRDICQRGTSLTIQCQVDSQVTMMFWYRQQPGQSLTLIATANQGSEATYESGFVIDKFPISRPNLTFSTLTVSNMSPEDSSIYLCSVDSQGVTEAFFGQGTRLTVV.